Below, 31 T cell receptor beta chains from the same sample are listed, as sequenced in a study of cytomegalovirus exposure and HLA in healthy donors. The PCR employed 60 Vbeta primers together with 13 Jbeta primers. Some clones are missing from TCRdb's copy, which holds only in-frame ones; the method was immunoSEQ multiplex PCR. The sample spans some 120,000 clones; the ten largest clones claim about 3.8%. The specimen was PBMCs. Receptors were obtained from a man younger than 45 in good health and CMV-seronegative.

This chain links TRBV7-6 with TRBJ2-1; D possibly corresponds to TRBD2 (5 bases). V lost 7 bases, J lost 5 bases, and 6 bases lay in between. Germline V CDR1 and CDR2: SGHVS, FNYEAQ. This CDR3 is 11 amino acids long. The CDR3 loop is CASIANNEQFF. The CDR3 DNA follows: TGTGCCAGCATAGCGAACAATGAGCAGTTCTTC.

J is TRBJ2-5 and V is TRBV7-3; 11 positions agree with TRBD2. Germline lookup yields CDR1 SGHTA and CDR2 FQGTGA. The CDR3 covers 15 residues. V was clipped by 5 bases and J by 1 base; unmatched bases: 3. The CDR3 DNA reads TGTGCCAGCAGCGCCGGACTAGCGGGCCAAGAGACCCAGTACTTC. It specifies CASSAGLAGQETQYF.

The rearrangement joins TRBV19 to TRBJ2-6; 7 bases fit TRBD1. The germline V gene has CDR1 LNHDA and CDR2 SQIVND (reference sequence). V lost 6 bases to trimming and J lost 2 bases; unmatched junction nucleotides: 10. The CDR3 loop spans 17 amino acids. For the CDR3, the DNA is TGTGCCAGTAGCCGACAGGGAAGCATGGCTGGGGCCAACGTCCTGACTTTC. Residues: CASSRQGSMAGANVLTF. Full variable domain (outside the CDR3, taken from reference TRBV19 and TRBJ2-6): DGGITQSPKYLFRKEGQNVTLSCEQNLNHDAMYWYRQDPGQGLRLIYYSQIVNDFQKGDIAEGYSVSREKKESFPLTVTSAQKNPTAFYLCASSRQGSMAGANVLTFGAGSRLTVL.

The CDR3 DNA is TGTGCCAGCAGCGTAGTAGTGGGGGCGGATGAAAAACTGTTTTTT. Translating gives CASSVVVGADEKLFF. The rearrangement uses TRBV9 and TRBJ1-4; possible D gene TRBD1, 6 bases. The germline V gene has CDR1 SGDLS and CDR2 YYNGEE. V lost 0 bases and J 6 bases, leaving 12 bases between the germline ends. The CDR3 sequence is 15 residues long.

The rearrangement joins TRBV30 to TRBJ1-2, with D maybe TRBD1 (6 bases). This CDR3 region has 14 residues. V lost 3 bases and J lost 3, with 14 bases in between. CDR1 and CDR2 (germline): GTSNPN, SVGIG (reference sequence). The CDR3 region is CAWRAGRGDYGYTF. DNA of the CDR3: TGTGCCTGGAGGGCCGGGAGGGGGGACTATGGCTACACCTTC.

The J gene is TRBJ2-7, the V gene TRBV5-6; D uncertain. Between the trimmed V and J ends, which lost 1 base and 7 bases, there was a span of 9 bases. CDR3 length equals 12 residues. In germline, CDR1 is SGHDT, CDR2 YYEEEE. DNA for the CDR3: TGTGCCAGCAGCTTGACTCCCTTGGAGCAGTACTTC. Amino acid sequence: CASSLTPLEQYF.

The J gene is TRBJ2-3, the V gene TRBV7-2; possibly TRBD1 for D (5 bases). The CDR3 spans 15 residues. The germline V gene encodes CDR1 SGHTA and CDR2 FQGNSA. Trimming took 5 bases from V and 6 from J, leaving 18 bases between them. CDR3 sequence: CASSGAAIRTDTQYF. CDR3 DNA: TGTGCCAGCAGCGGGGCGGCGATCCGTACGGATACGCAGTATTTT.

The chain recombines TRBV11-1 with TRBJ1-1; 8 bases align to TRBD1. The CDR3 consists of 15 residues. Germline CDR1 SGHAT, CDR2 FQDESV (reference sequence). V shed 5 bases and J 1 base; nucleotides not matched to a gene: 6. The CDR3 DNA is TGTGCCAGCAGCCAAGGGGACAGGAAGAACACTGAAGCTTTCTTT. Protein sequence: CASSQGDRKNTEAFF.

The CDR3, as DNA: TGCGCCAGCAGCGGAAAGACAGGGGGCCACGAGCAGTACTTC. Translated, it gives CASSGKTGGHEQYF. This sequence joins TRBV5-1 and TRBJ2-5; TRBD1 agrees at 10 bases. The J call is uncertain, as TRBJ2-7 better fits the DNA end. CDR1 and CDR2 (germline): SGHRS, YFSETQ. This CDR3 region has 14 residues.

The genes are TRBV15 and TRBJ2-2; the D gene is possibly TRBD2 (6 bases). CDR3 length equals 20 residues. Germline V gene lookup returns CDR1 LNHNV and CDR2 YYDKDF (reference sequence). The germline V and J ends were trimmed by 0 bases and 3 bases, with 23 bases remaining between them. The CDR3 bases are TGTGCCACCAGCAGAGATATGGTGGTAGGGGCACCGGGGGACACCGGGGAGCTGTTTTTT. The encoded protein is CATSRDMVVGAPGDTGELFF.

V is TRBV4-1 and J is TRBJ2-2; 7 positions agree with TRBD1. V gave up 1 base and J gave up 6 bases; unmatched junction bases: 8. The CDR3 is 16 residues long. In germline, CDR1 is MGHRA, CDR2 YSYEKL. CDR3 amino acids: CASSQVPQGRSGELFF. Here the CDR3 DNA reads TGCGCCAGCAGCCAAGTCCCACAGGGGAGATCCGGGGAGCTGTTTTTT.

The chain couples TRBV5-4 to TRBJ1-1; maybe TRBD1 (6 bases). V lost 6 bases and J 4 bases, leaving 13 bases between the germline ends. The CDR3 spans 13 residues. Germline V lookup: CDR1 SGHNT, CDR2 YYREEE (reference sequence). CDR3 amino acids: CASTQGRGTEAFF. The DNA of the CDR3 is TGTGCCAGCACCCAGGGGCGCGGCACTGAAGCTTTCTTT.

This rearrangement joins TRBV28 to TRBJ2-2, with TRBD1 matching 7 bases. The germline CDR1 and CDR2 sequences are MDHEN and SYDVKM. Losses at the gene ends were 4 bases for V and 7 bases for J; bases not matched to a gene: 6. This CDR3 region has 14 residues. The CDR3: CASSSKGAGGELFF. CDR3 bases: TGTGCCAGCAGTTCGAAGGGGGCTGGCGGGGAGCTGTTTTTT.

The chain joins TRBV5-1 to TRBJ1-1; TRBD1 aligns across 7 bases. Germline V CDR1 and CDR2: SGHRS, YFSETQ. The ends lost 4 bases at V and 0 bases at J; junction bases unmatched: 6. CDR3 length: 15 amino acids. The CDR3 reads CASSRTGTVNTEAFF. As DNA, the CDR3 is TGCGCCAGCAGCCGGACCGGGACAGTGAACACTGAAGCTTTCTTT.

This sequence joins TRBV25-1 and TRBJ2-1, with TRBD2 matching over 8 bases. Germline loops: CDR1 MGHDK, CDR2 SYGVNS. J lost 0 bases, V lost 2 bases, and 9 bases had no gene match. The CDR3 covers 18 residues. CDR3: CASSEAAGGLSSYNEQFF. In nucleotides, the CDR3 is TGTGCCAGCAGTGAAGCCGCGGGGGGCTTGAGCTCCTACAATGAGCAGTTCTTC.

V is TRBV4-1 and J is TRBJ1-4; D gene uncertain. CDR1 and CDR2 (germline): MGHRA, YSYEKL. This CDR3 is 16 amino acids long. Trimming left V 2 bases short and J 7 bases short, with 17 bases between. CDR3 sequence reads: CASSQSTTVAFEKLFF. The CDR3 DNA sequence: TGCGCCAGCAGCCAAAGCACGACTGTCGCCTTTGAAAAACTGTTTTTT.

The rearrangement uses TRBV7-9 and TRBJ2-2; D possibly corresponds to TRBD1 (6 bases). Germline V lookup: CDR1 SEHNR, CDR2 FQNEAQ (reference sequence). Trimming pared 5 bases from V and 7 bases from J, leaving 20 bases between. The CDR3 has 16 amino acids. The DNA of the CDR3 is TGTGCCAGCAGCCCGCGGTCGCAGGGGAAATACGGGGAGCTGTTTTTT. Translating gives CASSPRSQGKYGELFF.

The chain joins TRBV2 to TRBJ2-5; 8 bases line up with TRBD1. After removal of 4 bases from V and 4 bases from J, the junction contained 5 bases not matched to a gene. The germline V gene has CDR1 SNHLY and CDR2 FYNNEI. This CDR3 comprises 14 residues. CDR3 sequence reads: CASSGRTGRETQYF. CDR3 nucleotides: TGTGCCAGCAGTGGGCGGACAGGGCGAGAGACCCAGTACTTC.

The gene calls are TRBV9 and TRBJ2-5; D ambiguous. Germline CDR1 SGDLS, CDR2 YYNGEE. V dropped 0 bases and J dropped 3 bases, with 9 bases sitting between them. CDR3 size: 14 residues. The CDR3 protein is CASSVGRYKETQYF. Written as DNA, the CDR3 is TGTGCCAGCAGCGTAGGGCGGTATAAAGAGACCCAGTACTTC.

The chain uses TRBV11-3 and TRBJ2-1, with 14 bases aligning to TRBD2. V lost 5 bases and J lost 10; bases outside the gene matches: 4. The CDR3 has 14 amino acids. CDR1 and CDR2 (germline): SGHNT, YENEEA. The CDR3 region has the DNA TGTGCCAGCAGCCCGGGACTAGCGGGGGCAGAGCAGTTCTTC. Translated, it gives CASSPGLAGAEQFF. The full variable domain, with the rest looked up from reference TRBV11-3 and TRBJ2-1, is EAGVVQSPRYKIIEKKQPVAFWCNPISGHNTLYWYLQNLGQGPELLIRYENEEAVDDSQLPKDRFSAERLKGVDSTLKIQPAELGDSAVYLCASSPGLAGAEQFFGPGTRLTVL.

The gene calls are TRBV2 and TRBJ1-2; 8 bases agree with TRBD1. Unmatched junction bases numbered 6, after V lost 5 bases and J lost 4 bases. This CDR3 spans 14 amino acids. Germline CDR1 reads SNHLY; CDR2 reads FYNNEI. The CDR3 nucleotides read TGTGCCAGCAGTTGGACAGGGCCCGTCTATGGCTACACCTTC. Protein sequence: CASSWTGPVYGYTF.

This sequence joins TRBV28 and TRBJ2-1; 11 nucleotides line up with TRBD2. Germline CDR1 is MDHEN and CDR2 is SYDVKM. The V and J ends lost 6 bases and 11 bases, in that order; junction bases with no gene match: 12. This CDR3 spans 15 amino acids. In DNA, the CDR3 is TGTGCCAGCAGCGAAACTAGCGGGGGAGCCTTTAAGCAGTTCTTC. Encoded protein: CASSETSGGAFKQFF.

The chain joins TRBV7-8 to TRBJ2-1; tentatively, D is TRBD2 (6 bases). V dropped 1 base and J dropped 3 bases, with 10 bases sitting between them. CDR1 and CDR2 (germline): SGHVS, FQNEAQ. This CDR3 spans 15 amino acids. In DNA, the CDR3 is TGTGCCAGCAGCTTAGGACCGGGACTCTACAATGAGCAGTTCTTC. This codes for CASSLGPGLYNEQFF. Full variable domain (remainder filled in from reference TRBV7-8 and TRBJ2-1): GAGVSQSPRYKVAKRGQDVALRCDPISGHVSLFWYQQALGQGPEFLTYFQNEAQLDKSGLPSDRFFAERPEGSVSTLKIQRTQQEDSAVYLCASSLGPGLYNEQFFGPGTRLTVL.

The chain joins TRBV28 to TRBJ2-7, with TRBD2 as a possible D gene (6 bases). Germline CDR1 reads MDHEN; CDR2 reads SYDVKM. V gave up 5 bases and J gave up 2 bases, with 13 bases separating them. The CDR3 consists of 14 residues. The CDR3 spells CASSLTGLTYEQYF. CDR3 nucleotide sequence: TGTGCCAGCAGTCTTACCGGACTAACCTACGAGCAGTACTTC.

This chain uses TRBV7-9 with TRBJ1-2, with 8 bases fitting TRBD1. V lost 4 bases, J lost 6 bases, and 7 bases stayed unmatched. Germline V CDR1 and CDR2: SEHNR, FQNEAQ (reference sequence). The CDR3 extends over 14 amino acids. Here the CDR3 reads CASSSETGAHGYTF. In DNA form, the CDR3 reads TGTGCCAGCAGCTCGGAGACAGGGGCTCATGGCTACACCTTC.

This chain uses TRBV7-9 with TRBJ2-1, with a tentative D call TRBD1 (6 bases). Trimming left V 1 base short and J 2 bases short, with 6 bases between. The CDR3 totals 14 residues. Germline CDR1 and CDR2: SEHNR and FQNEAQ (reference sequence). The CDR3 DNA reads TGTGCCAGCAGCTTAGGGGACACCTACAATGAGCAGTTCTTC. Amino acid sequence: CASSLGDTYNEQFF.

This sequence joins TRBV18 and TRBJ2-5; 10 bases are shared with TRBD2. J lost 0 bases, V lost 1 base, and 8 bases had no gene match. The CDR3 runs to 18 residues. Germline V gene sequence: CDR1 KGHSH, CDR2 LQKENI. CDR3 in DNA: TGTGCCAGCTCACCACTTCAGCGGGGGGGTTCGTACCAAGAGACCCAGTACTTC. Translating it yields CASSPLQRGGSYQETQYF.

CDR3 bases: TGTGCCACCAGCAGAGATGGGAGGGGGATGAACACTGAAGCTTTCTTT. Translation gives CATSRDGRGMNTEAFF. The rearrangement joins TRBV15 to TRBJ1-1; D perhaps matches TRBD1 (6 bases). Trimming stripped 0 bases from V and 0 bases from J, with 11 bases between. This CDR3 has 16 amino acids. Germline-derived CDR1 and CDR2 are LNHNV and YYDKDF (reference sequence). Full variable domain (outside the CDR3, taken from reference TRBV15 and TRBJ1-1): DAMVIQNPRYQVTQFGKPVTLSCSQTLNHNVMYWYQQKSSQAPKLLFHYYDKDFNNEADTPDNFQSRRPNTSFCFLDIRSPGLGDTAMYLCATSRDGRGMNTEAFFGQGTRLTVV.

The chain employs TRBV7-7 and TRBJ2-1, with TRBD2 matching over 11 bases. This CDR3 contains 15 residues. V shed 1 base and J 7 bases; nucleotides not matched to a gene: 3. Germline assignment: CDR1 SSHAT and CDR2 FNYEAQ (reference sequence). CDR3 in amino acids: CASSLGLAGKNEQFF. CDR3 nucleotide sequence: TGTGCCAGCAGCTTAGGACTAGCGGGGAAGAATGAGCAGTTCTTC. Supplemented by reference TRBV7-7 and TRBJ2-1, the full variable domain reads GAGVSQSPRYKVTKRGQDVTLRCDPISSHATLYWYQQALGQGPEFLTYFNYEAQPDKSGLPSDRFSAERPEGSISTLTIQRTEQRDSAMYRCASSLGLAGKNEQFFGPGTRLTVL.

The chain joins TRBV7-2 to TRBJ2-5, with D possibly TRBD2 on 7 matching bases. V shed 6 bases and J shed 4 bases, with 24 bases lying between them. The CDR3 is made up of 17 amino acids. Germline V gene sequence: CDR1 SGHTA, CDR2 FQGNSA. Written as DNA, the CDR3 is TGTGCCAGCAGGGATGGAGGGGGGGGCCTTGATGGAGAGACCCAGTACTTC. Translated: CASRDGGGGLDGETQYF.

The CDR3, as DNA: TGCGCCAGCAGCTTGGGCAGGGGGTTATTCTACGAGCAGTACTTC. It encodes CASSLGRGLFYEQYF. This chain uses TRBV5-1 with TRBJ2-7, with 7 bases aligning to TRBD1. V shed 0 bases and J 3 bases; nucleotides not matched to a gene: 6. Looked up from germline, CDR1 is SGHRS and CDR2 is YFSETQ. The CDR3 contains 15 residues. Full variable domain (outside the CDR3, taken from reference TRBV5-1 and TRBJ2-7): KAGVTQTPRYLIKTRGQQVTLSCSPISGHRSVSWYQQTPGQGLQFLFEYFSETQRNKGNFPGRFSGRQFSNSRSEMNVSTLELGDSALYLCASSLGRGLFYEQYFGPGTRLTVT.